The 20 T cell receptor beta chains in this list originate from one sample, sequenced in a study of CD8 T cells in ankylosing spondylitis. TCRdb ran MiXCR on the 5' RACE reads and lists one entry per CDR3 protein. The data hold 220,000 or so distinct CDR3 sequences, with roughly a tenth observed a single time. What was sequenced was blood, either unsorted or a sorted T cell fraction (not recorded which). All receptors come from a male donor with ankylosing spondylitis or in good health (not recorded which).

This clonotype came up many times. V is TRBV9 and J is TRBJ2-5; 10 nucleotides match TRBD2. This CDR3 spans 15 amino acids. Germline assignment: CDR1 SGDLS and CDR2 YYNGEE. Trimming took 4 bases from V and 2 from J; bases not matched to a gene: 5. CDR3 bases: TGTGCCAGCAGCCCTGCAGCGGGGGGGCAAGAGACCCAGTACTTC. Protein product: CASSPAAGGQETQYF.

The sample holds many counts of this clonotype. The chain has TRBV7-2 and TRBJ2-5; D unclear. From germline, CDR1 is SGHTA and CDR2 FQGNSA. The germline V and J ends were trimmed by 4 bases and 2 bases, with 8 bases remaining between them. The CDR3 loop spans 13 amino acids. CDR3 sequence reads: CASSSELQETQYF. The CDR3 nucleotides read TGTGCCAGCAGCTCGGAACTTCAAGAGACCCAGTACTTC. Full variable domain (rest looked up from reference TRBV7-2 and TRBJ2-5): GAGVSQSPSNKVTEKGKDVELRCDPISGHTALYWYRQSLGQGLEFLIYFQGNSAPDKSGLPSDRFSAERTGGSVSTLTIQRTQQEDSAVYLCASSSELQETQYFGPGTRLLVL.

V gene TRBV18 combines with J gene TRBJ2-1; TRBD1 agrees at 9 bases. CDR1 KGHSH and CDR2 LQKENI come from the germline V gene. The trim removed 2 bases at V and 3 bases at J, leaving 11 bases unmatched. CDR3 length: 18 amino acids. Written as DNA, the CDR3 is TGTGCCAGCTCACCAGCAGGACAGGGGTCAACCTTCTACAATGAGCAGTTCTTC. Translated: CASSPAGQGSTFYNEQFF.

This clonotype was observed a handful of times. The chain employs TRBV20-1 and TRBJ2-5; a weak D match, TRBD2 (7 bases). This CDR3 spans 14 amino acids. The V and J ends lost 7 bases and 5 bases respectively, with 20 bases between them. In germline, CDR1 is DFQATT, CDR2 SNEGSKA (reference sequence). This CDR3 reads CSVGKGGRGETQYF. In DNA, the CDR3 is TGCAGTGTAGGGAAGGGGGGGCGCGGGGAGACCCAGTACTTC.

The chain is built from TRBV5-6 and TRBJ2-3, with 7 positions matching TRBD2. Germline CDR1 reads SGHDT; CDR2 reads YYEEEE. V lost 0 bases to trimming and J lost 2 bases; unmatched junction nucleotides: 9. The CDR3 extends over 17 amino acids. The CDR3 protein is CASSLGSKRGSTDTQYF. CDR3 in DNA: TGTGCCAGCAGCTTGGGTAGCAAGCGGGGATCCACAGATACGCAGTATTTT. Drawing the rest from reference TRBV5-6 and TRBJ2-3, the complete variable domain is DAGVTQSPTHLIKTRGQQVTLRCSPKSGHDTVSWYQQALGQGPQFIFQYYEEEERQRGNFPDRFSGHQFPNYSSELNVNALLLGDSALYLCASSLGSKRGSTDTQYFGPGTRLTVL.

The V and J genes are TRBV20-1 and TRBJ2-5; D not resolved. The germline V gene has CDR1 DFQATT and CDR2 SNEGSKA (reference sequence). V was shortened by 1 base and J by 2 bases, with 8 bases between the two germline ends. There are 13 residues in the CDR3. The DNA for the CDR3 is TGCAGTGCTAGAGGACATACGCAAGAGACCCAGTACTTC. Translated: CSARGHTQETQYF.

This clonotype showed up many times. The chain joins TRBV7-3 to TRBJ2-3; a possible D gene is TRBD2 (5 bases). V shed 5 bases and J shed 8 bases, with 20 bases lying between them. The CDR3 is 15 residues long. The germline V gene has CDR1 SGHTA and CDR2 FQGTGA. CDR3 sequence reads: CASSERRTGMGTQYF. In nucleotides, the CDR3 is TGTGCCAGCAGCGAGAGGCGGACGGGGATGGGTACGCAGTATTTT.

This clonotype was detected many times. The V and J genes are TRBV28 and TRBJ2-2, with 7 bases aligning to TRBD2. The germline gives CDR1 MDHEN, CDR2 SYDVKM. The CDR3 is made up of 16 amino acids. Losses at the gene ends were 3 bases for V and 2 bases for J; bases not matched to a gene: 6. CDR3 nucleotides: TGTGCCAGCAGTTTGTCCGGGGGACTAAACACCGGGGAGCTGTTTTTT. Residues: CASSLSGGLNTGELFF.

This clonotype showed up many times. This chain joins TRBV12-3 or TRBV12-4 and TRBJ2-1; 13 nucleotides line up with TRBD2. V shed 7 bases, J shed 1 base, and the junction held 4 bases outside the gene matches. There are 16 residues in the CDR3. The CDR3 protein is CASIQTSGGSYNEQFF. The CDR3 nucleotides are TGTGCCAGCATCCAGACTAGCGGGGGGTCCTACAATGAGCAGTTCTTC.

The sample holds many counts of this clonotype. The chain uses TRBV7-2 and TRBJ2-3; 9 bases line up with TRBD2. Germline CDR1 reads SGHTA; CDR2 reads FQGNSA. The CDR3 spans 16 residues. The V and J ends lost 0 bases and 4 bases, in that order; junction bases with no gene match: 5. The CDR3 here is CASSLAWRGGSDTQYF. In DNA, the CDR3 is TGTGCCAGCAGCTTAGCTTGGCGGGGGGGATCAGATACGCAGTATTTT.

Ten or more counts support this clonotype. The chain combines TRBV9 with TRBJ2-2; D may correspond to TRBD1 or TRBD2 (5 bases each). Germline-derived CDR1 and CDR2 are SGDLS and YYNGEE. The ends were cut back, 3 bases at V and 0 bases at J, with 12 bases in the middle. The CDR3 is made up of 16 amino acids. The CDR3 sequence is CASSASGTANTGELFF. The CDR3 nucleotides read TGTGCCAGCAGCGCCTCCGGGACGGCGAACACCGGGGAGCTGTTTTTT. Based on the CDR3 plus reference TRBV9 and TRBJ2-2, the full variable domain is DSGVTQTPKHLITATGQRVTLRCSPRSGDLSVYWYQQSLDQGLQFLIQYYNGEERAKGNILERFSAQQFPDLHSELNLSSLELGDSALYFCASSASGTANTGELFFGEGSRLTVL.

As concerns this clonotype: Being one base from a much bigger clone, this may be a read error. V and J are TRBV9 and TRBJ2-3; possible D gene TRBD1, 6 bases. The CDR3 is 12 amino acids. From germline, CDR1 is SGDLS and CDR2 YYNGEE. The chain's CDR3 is CAGSEDRDTQYF. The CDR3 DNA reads TGTGCCGGCAGCGAGGACAGAGATACGCAGTATTTT.

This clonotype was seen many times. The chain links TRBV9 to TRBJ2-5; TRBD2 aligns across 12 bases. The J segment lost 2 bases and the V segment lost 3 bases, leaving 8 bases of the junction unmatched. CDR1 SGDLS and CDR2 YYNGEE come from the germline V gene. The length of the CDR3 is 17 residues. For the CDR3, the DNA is TGTGCCAGCAGCGCAGGAGCACTAGCGGGGGGACAAGAGACCCAGTACTTC. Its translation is CASSAGALAGGQETQYF. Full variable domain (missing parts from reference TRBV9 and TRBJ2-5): DSGVTQTPKHLITATGQRVTLRCSPRSGDLSVYWYQQSLDQGLQFLIQYYNGEERAKGNILERFSAQQFPDLHSELNLSSLELGDSALYFCASSAGALAGGQETQYFGPGTRLLVL.

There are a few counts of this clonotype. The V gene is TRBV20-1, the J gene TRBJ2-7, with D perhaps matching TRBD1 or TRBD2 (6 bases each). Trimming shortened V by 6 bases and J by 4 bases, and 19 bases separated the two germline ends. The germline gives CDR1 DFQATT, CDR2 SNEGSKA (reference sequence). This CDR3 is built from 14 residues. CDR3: CSARPGGRIYEQYF. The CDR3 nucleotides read TGCAGTGCCAGGCCCGGGGGCCGGATTTACGAGCAGTACTTC.

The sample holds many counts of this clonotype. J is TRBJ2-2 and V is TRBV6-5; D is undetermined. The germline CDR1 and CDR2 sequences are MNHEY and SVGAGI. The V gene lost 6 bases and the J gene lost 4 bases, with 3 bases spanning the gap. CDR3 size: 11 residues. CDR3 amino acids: CASSGTGELFF. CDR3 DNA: TGTGCCAGCAGCGGCACCGGGGAGCTGTTTTTT.

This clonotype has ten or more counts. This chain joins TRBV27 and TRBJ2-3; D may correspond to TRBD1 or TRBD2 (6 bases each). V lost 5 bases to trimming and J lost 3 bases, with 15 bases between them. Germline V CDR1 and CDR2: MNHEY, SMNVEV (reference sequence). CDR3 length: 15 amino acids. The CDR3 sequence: CASSPTRGVTDTQYF. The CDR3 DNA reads TGTGCCAGCAGTCCGACAAGGGGGGTGACAGATACGCAGTATTTT.

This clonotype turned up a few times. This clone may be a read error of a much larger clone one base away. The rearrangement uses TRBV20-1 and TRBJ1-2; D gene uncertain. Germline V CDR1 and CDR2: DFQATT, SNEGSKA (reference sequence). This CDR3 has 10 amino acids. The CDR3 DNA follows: TGCAGTGCTAGATTCTATGGCGACACCTTC. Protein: CSARFYGDTF.

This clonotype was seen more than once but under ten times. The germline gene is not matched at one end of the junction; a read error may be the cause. The CDR3 DNA follows: TGTGCTAGCAGCTCCACCTGGGGCGCAGGGCCTCAAGAGACCCAGTACTTC. Residues: CASSSTWGAGPQETQYF. The chain couples TRBV7-7 to TRBJ2-5; perhaps TRBD1 as D (5 bases). Germline assignment: CDR1 SSHAT and CDR2 FNYEAQ (reference sequence). This CDR3 is 17 amino acids long.

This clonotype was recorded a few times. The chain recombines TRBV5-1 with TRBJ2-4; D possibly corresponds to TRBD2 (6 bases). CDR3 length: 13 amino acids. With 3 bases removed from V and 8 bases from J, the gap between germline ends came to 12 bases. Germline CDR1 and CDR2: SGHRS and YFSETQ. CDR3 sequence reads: CASSSVGGDIQYF. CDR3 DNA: TGCGCCAGCAGCTCGGTGGGGGGAGACATTCAGTACTTC.

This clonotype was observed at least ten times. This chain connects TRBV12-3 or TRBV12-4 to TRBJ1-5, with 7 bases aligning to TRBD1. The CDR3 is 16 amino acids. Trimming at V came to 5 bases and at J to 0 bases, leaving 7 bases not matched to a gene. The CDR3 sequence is CASSPQGGSSNQPQHF. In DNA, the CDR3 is TGTGCCAGCAGTCCTCAGGGGGGAAGTAGCAATCAGCCCCAGCATTTT.